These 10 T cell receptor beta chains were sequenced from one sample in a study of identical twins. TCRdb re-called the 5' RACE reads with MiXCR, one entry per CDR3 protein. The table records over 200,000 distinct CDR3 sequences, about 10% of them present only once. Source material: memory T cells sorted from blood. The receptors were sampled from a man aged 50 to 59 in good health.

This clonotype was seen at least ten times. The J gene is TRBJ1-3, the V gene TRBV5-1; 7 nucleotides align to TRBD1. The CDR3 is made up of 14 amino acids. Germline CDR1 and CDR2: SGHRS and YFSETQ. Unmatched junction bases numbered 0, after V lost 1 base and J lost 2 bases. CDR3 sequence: CASSLQGAGNTIYF. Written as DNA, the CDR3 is TGCGCCAGCAGCTTGCAGGGGGCTGGAAACACCATATATTTT.

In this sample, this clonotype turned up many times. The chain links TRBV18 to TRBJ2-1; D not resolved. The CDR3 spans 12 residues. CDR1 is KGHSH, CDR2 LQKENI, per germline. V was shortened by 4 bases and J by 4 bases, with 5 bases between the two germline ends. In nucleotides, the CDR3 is TGTGCCAGCTCACGGGAATACAATGAGCAGTTCTTC. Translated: CASSREYNEQFF.

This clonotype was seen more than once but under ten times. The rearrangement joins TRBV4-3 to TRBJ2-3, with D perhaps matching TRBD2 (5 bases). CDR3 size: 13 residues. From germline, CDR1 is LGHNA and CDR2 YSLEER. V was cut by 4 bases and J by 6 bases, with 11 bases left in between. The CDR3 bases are TGCGCCAGCAGCCCCCCGTCGGGGGATACGCAGTATTTT. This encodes CASSPPSGDTQYF.

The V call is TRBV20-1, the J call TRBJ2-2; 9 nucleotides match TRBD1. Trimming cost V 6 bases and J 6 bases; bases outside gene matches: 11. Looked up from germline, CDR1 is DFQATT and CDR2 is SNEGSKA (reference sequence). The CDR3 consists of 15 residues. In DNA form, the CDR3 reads TGCAGTGCCCCCACCAGGACAGGGGTATCCGGGGAGCTGTTTTTT. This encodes CSAPTRTGVSGELFF.

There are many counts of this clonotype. CDR3 amino acids: CASSKLIAYEQYF. The CDR3, as DNA: TGTGCCAGCAGTAAGTTAATAGCTTACGAGCAGTACTTC. This chain uses TRBV2 with TRBJ2-7; no firm D call. Looked up from germline, CDR1 is SNHLY and CDR2 is FYNNEI. The CDR3 totals 13 residues. V lost 5 bases to trimming and J lost 4 bases, with 12 bases between them.

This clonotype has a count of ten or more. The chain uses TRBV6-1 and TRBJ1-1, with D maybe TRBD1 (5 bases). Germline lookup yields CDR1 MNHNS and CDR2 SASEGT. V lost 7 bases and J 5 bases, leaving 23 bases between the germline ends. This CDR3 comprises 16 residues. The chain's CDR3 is CASKNQGRGRSTEAFF. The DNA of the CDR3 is TGTGCCAGCAAGAATCAGGGCCGGGGAAGGTCTACTGAAGCTTTCTTT.

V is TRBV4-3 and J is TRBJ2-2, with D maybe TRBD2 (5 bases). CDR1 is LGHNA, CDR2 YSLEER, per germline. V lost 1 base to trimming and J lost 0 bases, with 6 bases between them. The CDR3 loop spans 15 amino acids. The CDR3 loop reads CASSQVGANTGELFF. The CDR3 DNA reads TGCGCCAGCAGCCAAGTGGGAGCGAACACCGGGGAGCTGTTTTTT.

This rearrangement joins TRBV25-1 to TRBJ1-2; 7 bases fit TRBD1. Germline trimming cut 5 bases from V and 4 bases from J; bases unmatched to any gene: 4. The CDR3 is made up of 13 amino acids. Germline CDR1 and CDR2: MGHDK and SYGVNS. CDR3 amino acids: CASSRDRFYGYTF. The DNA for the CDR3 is TGTGCCAGCAGTAGGGACAGATTCTATGGCTACACCTTC.

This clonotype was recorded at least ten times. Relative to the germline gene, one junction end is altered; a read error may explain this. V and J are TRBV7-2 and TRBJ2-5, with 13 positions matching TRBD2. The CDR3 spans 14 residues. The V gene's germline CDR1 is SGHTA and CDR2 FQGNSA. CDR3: CASSLGLAGETQYF. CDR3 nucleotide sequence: TGCGCCAGCAGCTTGGGACTAGCGGGGGAGACCCAGTACTTC.

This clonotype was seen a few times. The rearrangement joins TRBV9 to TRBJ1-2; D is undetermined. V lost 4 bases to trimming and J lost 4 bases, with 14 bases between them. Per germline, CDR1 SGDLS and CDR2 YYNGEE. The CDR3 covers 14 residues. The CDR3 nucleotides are TGTGCCAGCAGCCAAGCTCGAAACGGCTATGGCTACACCTTC. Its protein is CASSQARNGYGYTF.